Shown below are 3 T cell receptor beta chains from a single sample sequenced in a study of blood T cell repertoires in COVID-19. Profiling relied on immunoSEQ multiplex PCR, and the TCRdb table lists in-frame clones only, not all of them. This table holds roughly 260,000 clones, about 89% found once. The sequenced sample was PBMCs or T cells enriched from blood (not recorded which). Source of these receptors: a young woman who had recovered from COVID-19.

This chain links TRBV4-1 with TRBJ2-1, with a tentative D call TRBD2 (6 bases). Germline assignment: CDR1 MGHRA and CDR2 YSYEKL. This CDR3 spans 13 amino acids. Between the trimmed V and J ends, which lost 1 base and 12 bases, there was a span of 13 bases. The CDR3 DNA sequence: TGCGCCAGCAGCCAAGGGGACTCCTGGGGGCAGTTCTTC. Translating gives CASSQGDSWGQFF.

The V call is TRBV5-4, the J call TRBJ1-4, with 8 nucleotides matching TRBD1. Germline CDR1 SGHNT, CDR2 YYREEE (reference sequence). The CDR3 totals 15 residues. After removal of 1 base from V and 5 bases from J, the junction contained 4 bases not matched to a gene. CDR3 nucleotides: TGTGCCAGCAGCTTGATCGGGACAGGAAATGAAAAACTGTTTTTT. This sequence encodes CASSLIGTGNEKLFF. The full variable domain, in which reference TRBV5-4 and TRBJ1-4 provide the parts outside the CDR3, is ETGVTQSPTHLIKTRGQQVTLRCSSQSGHNTVSWYQQALGQGPQFIFQYYREEENGRGNFPPRFSGLQFPNYSSELNVNALELDDSALYLCASSLIGTGNEKLFFGSGTQLSVL.

The CDR3 is CASSRDRLSYGYTF. DNA of the CDR3: TGTGCCAGCAGCCGGGACAGGCTATCGTATGGCTACACCTTC. The chain joins TRBV6-5 to TRBJ1-2, with 8 positions matching TRBD1. V was clipped by 6 bases and J by 5 bases; unmatched bases: 8. CDR3 length equals 14 residues. CDR1 is MNHEY, CDR2 SVGAGI, per germline.